These 18 T cell receptor delta chains came from one sample sequenced in a study of γδ T cells in repeated Plasmodium falciparum infection. TCRdb called clones anew from the multiplex PCR reads with CATT. Of tens of thousands of delta-chain clones in the sample, 1.9% were seen once. Bulk repertoires came from Vgamma9/Vdelta2+ or Vdelta2-negative gammadelta T cells flow-sorted from PBMC. The specimen was gamma-delta T cells from blood. These receptors were collected from a pool of human donors (malaria-infected and uninfected, not separated).

This clone has at least ten counts. A far larger clone lies a single base away; this is likely a read error. The identical CDR3 is also encoded by other nucleotide sequences in the sample. The chain recombines TRDV1 with TRDJ1, with D possibly TRDD3 on 6 matching bases. The J gene, missing from TCRdb, was assigned here through DNA to germline matching. Germline assignment: CDR1 TSWWSYY and CDR2 QGS. CDR3 size: 18 residues. The CDR3 DNA sequence: TGTGCTCTCGGGGAACTTATCCCTATTCTACTGGGTTGGGATAAACTCATCTTT. Translated, it gives CALGELIPILLGWDKLIF.

Regarding this clone: The amino acid sequence in TCRdb belongs to a much larger clone and departs from this DNA's translation at residue 13, likely a sequencing read error; the sequence shown is translated from the DNA. The J gene was not called, though the V gene is TRDV1. Germline CDR1 TSWWSYY, CDR2 QGS. This CDR3 has 14 residues. The CDR3 nucleotides are TGTGCTCTTGGGGCCCCTACCCGGGGGTATAAACTCACCTTT. Protein product: CALGAPTRGYKLTF.

A few counts support this clone. The protein in TCRdb stems from a much larger clone and differs at residue 13 from this DNA's translation, likely a read error; here the protein is translated from the DNA. V is TRDV1 and J is TRDJ1; 10 nucleotides match TRDD3. The J gene, absent from TCRdb, was called here by matching the DNA to germline. Trimming cost V 6 bases and J 0 bases; bases outside gene matches: 31. The CDR3 consists of 24 residues. The germline V gene has CDR1 TSWWSYY and CDR2 QGS. The CDR3 region is CALGKISYFYWGMRGKGYTDKLIF. The CDR3 coding sequence is TGTGCTCTTGGAAAAATTTCCTACTTCTACTGGGGGATGCGAGGTAAGGGGTACACCGATAAACTCATCTTT.

This clone was seen at least ten times. This likely reflects a read error, since a far larger clone is one base away. This same CDR3 is encoded by further DNA sequences in the sample. The J gene has no call, while the V gene is TRDV2; the table's D call, TRDD3, was not checked against the DNA. Per germline, CDR1 GEAIGNYY and CDR2 EKD. This CDR3 spans 17 amino acids. The CDR3 nucleotides are TGTGCCTGTGACACCGTTGGGGGATCCGGGGTCACCGATAAGCTCATCTTT. As protein: CACDTVGGSGVTDKLIF.

A few counts support this clone. A far larger clone is one nucleotide away, so this likely arose from a read error. Other DNA sequences in this sample translate to the same CDR3. This rearrangement joins TRDV1 to TRDJ1, with 10 bases fitting TRDD3. The J gene, left out of TCRdb, was set here by checking the DNA against germline. CDR3 length: 21 amino acids. The V gene end was trimmed by 2 bases and the J gene end by 4 bases; junction bases not matched to a gene: 22. Germline CDR1 is TSWWSYY and CDR2 is QGS. Here the CDR3 DNA reads TGTGCTCTTGGGGAAAGGGTCCAGTACTGGGGGATCCGATTTAGGGGCGATAAACTCATCTTT. Translating gives CALGERVQYWGIRFRGDKLIF.

This clone was observed many times. This is likely an artifact of a read error, given a far larger clone one base away. The sample contains more than one DNA sequence encoding this CDR3. The chain has TRDV2 and TRDJ1; TRDD3 agrees at 8 bases. The J gene comes from matching the DNA to germline here; TCRdb lacks it. V lost 0 bases and J lost 1; bases outside the gene matches: 12. This CDR3 is 18 amino acids long. Germline CDR1 and CDR2: GEAIGNYY and EKD. CDR3: CACDTVLGALRSTDKLIF. The CDR3 DNA follows: TGTGCCTGTGACACCGTACTGGGGGCCCTACGAAGCACCGATAAACTCATCTTT.

In its sample, this clone was seen many times. This chain links TRDV1 with TRDJ1; D possibly corresponds to TRDD3 (6 bases). The J gene, missing from TCRdb, was assigned here through DNA to germline matching. The CDR3 is made up of 20 amino acids. Germline V gene sequence: CDR1 TSWWSYY, CDR2 QGS. V shed 1 base and J shed 4 bases, with 28 bases lying between them. CDR3 in DNA: TGTGCTCTTGGGGAACCTCTCCTATGCCCACTGGGTTTGGTATTCGATAAACTCATCTTT. It specifies CALGEPLLCPLGLVFDKLIF.

Comments on this clone: TCRdb's listed protein matches a much larger clone and diverges from this DNA's translation at residue 11, likely through a read error; the protein shown comes from the DNA. The chain employs TRDV3 and TRDJ2; D assignment may be TRDD2 or TRDD3 (6 bases each). The J gene was missing in TCRdb and was found by matching the end of the DNA to germline. The V gene lost 3 bases and the J gene lost 2 bases, with 31 bases spanning the gap. The CDR3 is made up of 20 amino acids. The germline V gene has CDR1 TVYSNPD and CDR2 GDNSRS (reference sequence). CDR3 residues: CAFLFLREHWEIRLTAQLFF. The DNA of the CDR3 is TGTGCCTTCCTCTTCCTCCGGGAGCACTGGGAGATACGCTTGACAGCACAACTCTTCTTT. Based on the CDR3 plus reference TRDV3 and TRDJ2, the full variable domain is CDKVTQSSPDQTVASGSEVVLLCTYDTVYSNPDLFWYRIRPDYSFQFVFYGDNSRSEGADFTQGRFSVKHILTQKAFHLVISPVRTEDSATYYCAFLFLREHWEIRLTAQLFFGKGTQLIVEP.

Concerning this clone: The protein TCRdb gives is from a much larger clone and does not agree with this DNA's translation at residue 18, likely a read error; the protein shown here comes from the DNA. The V call is TRDV1, the J call TRDJ3; tentatively, D is TRDD3 (10 bases). The J gene, not given by TCRdb, was assigned here from a germline match of the nucleotide sequence. V lost 4 bases and J lost 2, with 39 bases in between. CDR3 length equals 26 residues. Germline V gene data show CDR1 as TSWWSYY and CDR2 as QGS. The CDR3 DNA follows: TGTGCTCTTGGGGCGTCCTTCCTACCCGTGCCTTATTACTGGGGGATCTCTCCCTGGGACACCCGACAGATGTTTTTC. Encoded protein: CALGASFLPVPYYWGISPWDTRQMFF.

In the case of this clone: TCRdb's protein, taken from a much larger clone, differs from this DNA's translation at residues 5 and 19, likely owing to a read error; the protein displayed comes from the DNA. The V gene is TRDV1, but the J gene lacks a call; whether TRDD3, the table's D call, matches the DNA was not checked. The CDR3 is made up of 21 amino acids. Per germline, CDR1 TSWWSYY and CDR2 QGS. The CDR3 region has the DNA TGTGCTCTTGGGGGACCCCGTTTCCTACGTAGGTGGGGGATACCAACCGATAAATTCATCTTT. It is translated as CALGGPRFLRRWGIPTDKFIF.

This clone was counted only a few times. The amino acid sequence in TCRdb belongs to a much larger clone and departs from this DNA's translation at residue 11, likely a sequencing read error; the sequence shown is translated from the DNA. The J gene is TRDJ1, the V gene TRAV38-2/DV8, with 11 bases fitting TRDD3. TCRdb gives no J gene; it was assigned here by matching the DNA to germline. Losses at the gene ends were 0 bases for V and 5 bases for J; bases not matched to a gene: 21. This CDR3 has 21 residues. The germline gives CDR1 TSESDYY, CDR2 QEAYKQQN. The CDR3 nucleotides are TGTGCTTATAGGAGCGCTCTCTTACTTTTCACTCTGGGGGATACACAGGATAAACTCATCTTT. It yields the protein CAYRSALLLFTLGDTQDKLIF.

Regarding this clone: TCRdb assigns this DNA the protein of a much larger clone, which departs from its translation at residue 15; this likely reflects a read error, and the protein shown comes from translating the DNA. The J gene is TRDJ1, the V gene TRDV1; 10 bases match TRDD3. Assignment of the J gene here rests on matching the DNA to germline, because TCRdb gives none. This CDR3 has 20 amino acids. Germline CDR1 and CDR2: TSWWSYY and QGS. With V trimmed by 4 bases and J by 3 bases, 20 bases remained unmatched. The CDR3 loop is CALGVLYRVWGILGADKLIF. CDR3 in DNA: TGTGCTCTTGGGGTCTTATACCGAGTCTGGGGGATATTAGGCGCCGATAAACTCATCTTT.

Concerning this clone: A far larger clone is off by one base, so a read error is likely. Other DNA sequences in the sample encode the same CDR3. The CDR3 DNA is TGTGCTCTTGGCTCCTCCTGCAACTGGTACTGGGGGATAATCACCGATAAACTCATCTTT. Translation gives CALGSSCNWYWGIITDKLIF. This chain joins TRDV1 and TRDJ1; 11 bases fit TRDD3. As TCRdb names no J gene, one was assigned here on the basis of a DNA match to germline. Unmatched junction bases numbered 19, after V lost 6 bases and J lost 1 base. This CDR3 is built from 20 residues. Germline CDR1 TSWWSYY, CDR2 QGS.

In regard to this clone: TCRdb lists the protein of a much larger clone for this DNA, which differs at residue 11, so this is likely a read error; the protein given here is translated from the DNA itself. This chain uses TRDV1 with TRDJ2; the D gene could be TRDD2 or TRDD3 (8 bases each). TCRdb offers no J gene call, so here the DNA was matched to germline to obtain one. The CDR3 sequence is 22 residues long. The ends were cut back, 0 bases at V and 0 bases at J, with 26 bases in the middle. The germline CDR1 and CDR2 sequences are TSWWSYY and QGS. In DNA form, the CDR3 reads TGTGCTCTTGGGGAACTAGGTTCTTCCTACATGGGATACGCGCCTTTGACAGCACAACTCTTCTTT. This translates into CALGELGSSYMGYAPLTAQLFF.

Points on this clone: This likely traces to a read error, being one base from a far larger clone. Within the sample, other DNA sequences also encode this same CDR3. The chain links TRDV2 to TRDJ1; 7 positions match TRDD3. The J gene comes from matching the DNA to germline here; TCRdb lacks it. The V gene end was trimmed by 0 bases and the J gene end by 0 bases; junction bases not matched to a gene: 15. Germline CDR1 is GEAIGNYY and CDR2 is EKD. The CDR3 sequence is 19 residues long. Written as DNA, the CDR3 is TGTGCCTGTGACACCGTAGGGGGGATTCGCCGGCACCACACCGATAAACTCATCTTT. As protein: CACDTVGGIRRHHTDKLIF.

With respect to this clone: This DNA's translation and the protein TCRdb lists, from a much larger clone, do not match at residue 10, likely due to a read error; the protein shown is translated from the DNA. The chain links TRDV3 to TRDJ1, with 8 nucleotides matching TRDD3. No J gene is reported in TCRdb; it was inferred here by comparing the DNA with germline. Germline V gene sequence: CDR1 TVYSNPD, CDR2 GDNSRS (reference sequence). With V trimmed by 3 bases and J by 0 bases, 27 bases remained unmatched. This CDR3 contains 21 residues. CDR3 coding DNA: TGTGCCTTCCCTACTATGGGAGTGTACCGGGGGATAAGATCGCACACCGATAAACTCATCTTT. Translated, it gives CAFPTMGVYRGIRSHTDKLIF.

This clone was detected a few times. The protein TCRdb gives is from a much larger clone and does not agree with this DNA's translation at residue 4, likely a read error; the protein shown here comes from the DNA. The chain links TRDV2 to TRDJ1; D is unclear. Matching the DNA to germline supplied the J gene, which TCRdb does not give. There are 16 residues in the CDR3. Germline V gives CDR1 GEAIGNYY, CDR2 EKD. DNA for the CDR3: TGTGCCTGTGGCACCTTGGTTGGCCCTCACACCGATAAACTCATCTTT. Its translation is CACGTLVGPHTDKLIF.

Notes on this clone: The TCRdb protein, from a much larger clone, departs from this DNA's translation at residue 5, likely by read error; the protein shown derives from the DNA. V and J are TRDV2 and TRDJ1, with D tentatively TRDD3 (6 bases). The J gene, left out of TCRdb, was set here by checking the DNA against germline. This CDR3 has 15 residues. Germline assignment: CDR1 GEAIGNYY and CDR2 EKD. V lost 3 bases and J lost 4, with 17 bases in between. The CDR3 DNA is TGTGCCTGTGACCACCTGGGGAGCGGACGCGATAAACTCATCTTT. This sequence encodes CACDHLGSGRDKLIF.